The clone carrying this T cell receptor (beta chain) occurred a few times. These data originate in a study of blood T cell repertoires in COVID-19. Generated by immunoSEQ multiplex PCR, the TCRdb table keeps only in-frame clones and is missing some. The data hold approximately 110,000 clones, with approximately 80% observed a single time. The V segment lost 0 bases and the J segment 6 bases; nucleotides outside the gene matches: 5. Germline V gives CDR1 LGHNA, CDR2 YSLEER. CDR3 length: 16 amino acids. The material sequenced was peripheral blood. This clonotype originated in a woman in her 70s with acute or convalescent COVID-19. The chain couples TRBV4-3 to TRBJ2-1, with 10 bases matching TRBD2. The CDR3 region is CASSQDWSGRGNEQFF. CDR3 coding DNA: TGCGCCAGCAGCCAAGATTGGAGCGGGAGGGGCAATGAGCAGTTCTTC.